The 32 T cell receptor beta chains reported below all come from one sample, sequenced in a study of beta chain features in type 1 diabetes. Expressed TCRB transcripts were sequenced because the entire RNA isolate underwent reverse transcription. Repertoires were generated with immunoSEQ multiplex PCR, while TCRdb's copy carries only in-frame clones and drops some. This sample has 38,000 or so clones, with roughly two thirds found just once. Sequencing used Tregs from blood. These receptor sequences come from a woman in her twenties or thirties in good health.

CDR3 DNA: TGTGCCAGCAGCTTAGCGTTGCTAGGAAACCCCTACGAGCAGTACTTC. Translation: CASSLALLGNPYEQYF. The chain combines TRBV7-2 with TRBJ2-7; D is unclear. V was shortened by 0 bases and J by 2 bases, with 14 bases between the two germline ends. The CDR3 covers 16 residues. Germline lookup yields CDR1 SGHTA and CDR2 FQGNSA.

The CDR3 nucleotides read TGTGCCAGTAGTATAGATACGGGACTAGCGGGATACAATGAGCAGTTCTTC. Amino acid sequence: CASSIDTGLAGYNEQFF. V and J are TRBV19 and TRBJ2-1; 13 bases fit TRBD2. Germline CDR1 LNHDA, CDR2 SQIVND (reference sequence). The V and J ends lost 0 bases and 4 bases, in that order; junction bases with no gene match: 3. The CDR3 totals 17 residues. Looking up the rest from reference TRBV19 and TRBJ2-1 gives the full variable domain: DGGITQSPKYLFRKEGQNVTLSCEQNLNHDAMYWYRQDPGQGLRLIYYSQIVNDFQKGDIAEGYSVSREKKESFPLTVTSAQKNPTAFYLCASSIDTGLAGYNEQFFGPGTRLTVL.

V usage is TRBV4-3 and J usage is TRBJ2-7; D not resolved. Trimming cost V 0 bases and J 3 bases, with 12 bases left between them. Germline loops: CDR1 LGHNA, CDR2 YSLEER. This CDR3 region has 15 residues. The CDR3 here is CASSQDFVPGYEQYF. The CDR3 DNA follows: TGCGCCAGCAGCCAAGATTTTGTACCGGGCTACGAGCAGTACTTC.

The V gene is TRBV27, the J gene TRBJ2-1, with D perhaps TRBD1 (7 bases). Trimming took off 5 bases at V and 3 bases at J, with 20 bases between the two ends. The CDR3 is 17 residues long. Germline V gives CDR1 MNHEY, CDR2 SMNVEV (reference sequence). The CDR3 bases are TGTGCCAGCAGTCTAGTCCCATACAGGGGAGGCTACAATGAGCAGTTCTTC. Amino acid sequence: CASSLVPYRGGYNEQFF.

V is TRBV7-2 and J is TRBJ2-6; 10 bases are a match to TRBD1. The CDR3 length is 18 residues. Germline V gene data show CDR1 as SGHTA and CDR2 as FQGNSA. V lost 5 bases, J lost 2 bases, and 9 bases stayed unmatched. This chain's CDR3 is CASSPRDRGSTGANVLTF. CDR3 DNA: TGTGCCAGCAGCCCTCGGGACAGGGGTTCCACTGGGGCCAACGTCCTGACTTTC.

The chain has TRBV29-1 and TRBJ2-3; 8 bases fit TRBD1. Germline V lookup: CDR1 SQVTM, CDR2 ANQGSEA. V gave up 7 bases and J gave up 6 bases; unmatched junction bases: 6. The CDR3 spans 12 residues. The CDR3 sequence is CSASRGPDTQYF. The CDR3 nucleotides read TGCAGCGCATCCAGGGGGCCGGATACGCAGTATTTT.

This clone was seen just once. The V gene is TRBV18, the J gene TRBJ2-7, with 8 positions matching TRBD2. The CDR3 length is 17 residues. In germline, CDR1 is KGHSH, CDR2 LQKENI. The trim removed 3 bases at V and 3 bases at J, leaving 13 bases unmatched. CDR3 protein: CASSPGLGPRRDYEQYF. The CDR3 nucleotides read TGTGCCAGCTCACCGGGACTAGGGCCTCGGCGGGACTACGAGCAGTACTTC. The whole variable domain, remainder taken from reference TRBV18 and TRBJ2-7, is NAGVMQNPRHLVRRRGQEARLRCSPMKGHSHVYWYRQLPEEGLKFMVYLQKENIIDESGMPKERFSAEFPKEGPSILRIQQVVRGDSAAYFCASSPGLGPRRDYEQYFGPGTRLTVT.

The rearrangement joins TRBV5-1 to TRBJ2-1; 8 nucleotides align to TRBD2. Germline trimming cut 0 bases from V and 7 bases from J; bases unmatched to any gene: 9. Germline loops: CDR1 SGHRS, CDR2 YFSETQ. The CDR3 has 16 residues. The CDR3 reads CASSLAPGGPGNEQFF. The CDR3, as DNA: TGCGCCAGCAGCTTGGCCCCGGGAGGGCCGGGTAATGAGCAGTTCTTC.

V usage is TRBV6-5 and J usage is TRBJ2-3, with 9 positions matching TRBD1. The CDR3 sequence is 12 residues long. J gave up 9 bases and V 5 bases, and 3 bases lay outside the gene matches. Germline CDR1 MNHEY, CDR2 SVGAGI. CDR3: CASSQTGGTQYF. Here the CDR3 DNA reads TGTGCCAGCAGTCAGACAGGGGGAACGCAGTATTTT.

This clone occurred once. The chain employs TRBV28 and TRBJ2-7; D not certain. Between the trimmed V and J ends, which lost 3 bases and 8 bases, there was a span of 8 bases. The CDR3 is 11 amino acids. Germline values: CDR1 MDHEN, CDR2 SYDVKM. CDR3 amino acids: CASSFLGKQYF. The DNA of the CDR3 is TGTGCCAGCAGTTTTTTGGGCAAGCAGTACTTC.

The chain uses TRBV7-2 and TRBJ2-1; perhaps TRBD2 as D (6 bases). Germline loops: CDR1 SGHTA, CDR2 FQGNSA. V shed 0 bases and J shed 0 bases, with 9 bases lying between them. The CDR3 contains 16 residues. The CDR3 here is CASSLAGGFSYNEQFF. The CDR3 nucleotides are TGTGCCAGCAGCTTAGCGGGGGGATTCTCCTACAATGAGCAGTTCTTC.

The V and J genes are TRBV18 and TRBJ2-7, with 7 bases fitting TRBD2. The CDR3 length is 16 residues. V lost 3 bases, J lost 0 bases, and 8 bases stayed unmatched. The germline CDR1 and CDR2 sequences are KGHSH and LQKENI. In nucleotides, the CDR3 is TGTGCCAGCTCACCGTCGACCGGGACTACCTCCTACGAGCAGTACTTC. Protein: CASSPSTGTTSYEQYF.

V usage is TRBV9 and J usage is TRBJ2-2; 7 nucleotides match TRBD1. From germline, CDR1 is SGDLS and CDR2 YYNGEE. Trimming removed 4 bases from V and 7 bases from J; junction bases left unmatched: 10. This CDR3 comprises 15 residues. The DNA for the CDR3 is TGTGCCAGCAGCTCCCAACAGGGGACGGGCGGGGAGCTGTTTTTT. It yields the protein CASSSQQGTGGELFF.

The V and J genes are TRBV19 and TRBJ2-1; 10 bases match TRBD2. Germline-derived CDR1 and CDR2 are LNHDA and SQIVND (reference sequence). CDR3 size: 17 residues. Germline trimming cut 2 bases from V and 3 bases from J; bases unmatched to any gene: 7. Here the CDR3 reads CASSIYASGRGYNEQFF. CDR3 sequence (DNA): TGTGCCAGTAGTATATACGCTAGCGGGAGAGGCTACAATGAGCAGTTCTTC. The full variable domain, in which reference TRBV19 and TRBJ2-1 provide the parts outside the CDR3, is DGGITQSPKYLFRKEGQNVTLSCEQNLNHDAMYWYRQDPGQGLRLIYYSQIVNDFQKGDIAEGYSVSREKKESFPLTVTSAQKNPTAFYLCASSIYASGRGYNEQFFGPGTRLTVL.

The V call is TRBV5-4, the J call TRBJ2-1; 8 nucleotides agree with TRBD2. Trimming cost V 4 bases and J 5 bases; bases outside gene matches: 8. From germline, CDR1 is SGHNT and CDR2 YYREEE (reference sequence). The CDR3 length is 15 residues. As DNA, the CDR3 is TGTGCCAGCAGCCCCCCGGGACTAGAGAACAATGAGCAGTTCTTC. Translated: CASSPPGLENNEQFF. Based on the CDR3 plus reference TRBV5-4 and TRBJ2-1, the full variable domain is ETGVTQSPTHLIKTRGQQVTLRCSSQSGHNTVSWYQQALGQGPQFIFQYYREEENGRGNFPPRFSGLQFPNYSSELNVNALELDDSALYLCASSPPGLENNEQFFGPGTRLTVL.

The V call is TRBV7-3, the J call TRBJ2-2; TRBD2 agrees at 11 bases. CDR3 length equals 20 residues. J was trimmed by 7 bases and V by 1 base; bases with no gene match: 17. CDR1 is SGHTA and CDR2 is FQGTGA in the germline V gene. The CDR3 bases are TGTGCCAGCAGCTTAAGCTCTGAGGAGACTAGCGGGGTTAAAGGCGGGGAGCTGTTTTTT. Translation gives CASSLSSEETSGVKGGELFF.

The chain has TRBV25-1 and TRBJ1-6; D gene ambiguous. This CDR3 is 17 amino acids long. CDR1 MGHDK and CDR2 SYGVNS come from the germline V gene. Between the trimmed V and J ends, which lost 0 bases and 9 bases, there was a span of 18 bases. Written as DNA, the CDR3 is TGTGCCAGCAGTGAATATTATCAGACAACCGTCGCTTCACCCCTCCACTTT. Amino acid sequence: CASSEYYQTTVASPLHF.

This clone came up a few times. This rearrangement joins TRBV27 to TRBJ1-2, with 7 bases lining up with TRBD1. Trimming removed 3 bases from V and 8 bases from J; junction bases left unmatched: 12. CDR3 length equals 15 residues. In germline, CDR1 is MNHEY, CDR2 SMNVEV (reference sequence). In nucleotides, the CDR3 is TGTGCCAGCAGTTTTTTGAACAGACAGGGAGAAGGCTACACCTTC. This sequence encodes CASSFLNRQGEGYTF.

The table lists this clone with a count of one. This chain links TRBV29-1 with TRBJ2-3, with D hard to call. Trimming cost V 5 bases and J 3 bases, with 9 bases left between them. Per germline, CDR1 SQVTM and CDR2 ANQGSEA. CDR3 length equals 12 residues. CDR3 loop: CSVKSVTDTQYF. In nucleotides, the CDR3 is TGCAGCGTTAAGAGCGTGACAGATACGCAGTATTTT.

The chain recombines TRBV6-6 with TRBJ2-2, with D perhaps TRBD1 (6 bases). Germline CDR1 MNHNY, CDR2 SVGAGI (reference sequence). The CDR3 has 13 residues. V lost 6 bases, J lost 6 bases, and 11 bases lay in between. This CDR3 reads CASRRQVAGELFF. The DNA of the CDR3 is TGTGCCAGCAGAAGACAGGTCGCCGGGGAGCTGTTTTTT.

This clone was seen a few times. The sample contains more than one DNA sequence encoding this CDR3. The chain employs TRBV7-2 and TRBJ2-5, with a possible D match to TRBD2 (5 bases). The CDR3 is 13 residues long. Germline CDR1 is SGHTA and CDR2 is FQGNSA. Deletions cut 5 bases from V and 5 bases from J, with 12 bases between. CDR3 residues: CASSLPGGETQYF. In DNA, the CDR3 is TGTGCCAGCAGCCTACCCGGAGGCGAGACCCAGTACTTC.

The DNA for the CDR3 is TGTGCCAGCACTGGAACTAGCGGGAGTTCCTACAATGAGCAGTTCTTC. Translating it yields CASTGTSGSSYNEQFF. This chain links TRBV7-9 with TRBJ2-1, with TRBD2 identical over 11 bases. J lost 1 base, V lost 7 bases, and 6 bases had no gene match. Germline lookup yields CDR1 SEHNR and CDR2 FQNEAQ (reference sequence). This CDR3 is built from 16 residues.

V and J are TRBV4-1 and TRBJ2-5; tentative D call: TRBD2 (5 bases). The end of the DNA aligns better with TRBJ2-7, so the J call may be wrong. The CDR3 length is 16 residues. Germline assignment: CDR1 MGHRA and CDR2 YSYEKL. CDR3: CASSQGFRTGSYEQYF. The CDR3 coding sequence is TGCGCCAGCAGCCAAGGCTTCAGGACGGGGAGTTACGAGCAGTACTTC.

This CDR3 is CASSQPTGIYGYTF. CDR3 coding DNA: TGTGCCAGCAGCCAGCCAACAGGGATCTATGGCTACACCTTC. The rearrangement links TRBV5-8 to TRBJ1-2; the D gene is possibly TRBD1 (6 bases). Germline V lookup: CDR1 SGHTS, CDR2 YDEGEE. Trimming took 4 bases from V and 4 from J, leaving 14 bases between them. There are 14 residues in the CDR3. The full variable domain, rest sourced from reference TRBV5-8 and TRBJ1-2, is EAGVTQSPTHLIKTRGQQATLRCSPISGHTSVYWYQQALGLGLQFLLWYDEGEERNRGNFPPRFSGRQFPNYSSELNVNALELEDSALYLCASSQPTGIYGYTFGSGTRLTVV.

The chain recombines TRBV19 with TRBJ2-4, with 12 bases fitting TRBD1. The J segment lost 8 bases and the V segment lost 4 bases, leaving 6 bases of the junction unmatched. Germline assignment: CDR1 LNHDA and CDR2 SQIVND (reference sequence). CDR3 size: 15 residues. CDR3 residues: CASSTGQGAWDIQYF. The CDR3 DNA sequence: TGTGCCAGTAGTACGGGACAGGGGGCTTGGGACATTCAGTACTTC.

The chain joins TRBV7-2 to TRBJ2-7, with D unresolved. The V end lost 2 bases, the J end lost 0 bases, and 11 bases lay between the germline ends. This CDR3 has 15 residues. Germline-derived CDR1 and CDR2 are SGHTA and FQGNSA. CDR3 protein: CASSLFSVSSYEQYF. The CDR3 bases are TGTGCCAGCAGCTTATTCTCGGTGAGCTCCTACGAGCAGTACTTC.

This clone was counted between two and nine times. This sequence joins TRBV30 and TRBJ2-7, with 7 bases fitting TRBD2. CDR1 GTSNPN and CDR2 SVGIG come from the germline V gene (reference sequence). V shed 6 bases, J shed 4 bases, and the junction held 12 bases outside the gene matches. CDR3 length: 14 amino acids. CDR3 protein: CACVGGKTKYEQYF. The CDR3 DNA is TGTGCCTGTGTGGGAGGGAAGACAAAGTACGAGCAGTACTTC.

The CDR3 loop reads CASSQEWTSGIGGTDTQYF. CDR3 DNA sequence: TGCGCCAGCAGCCAAGAGTGGACTAGCGGGATAGGGGGCACAGATACGCAGTATTTT. The V call is TRBV4-3, the J call TRBJ2-3, with 12 bases fitting TRBD2. CDR3 length: 19 residues. The junction had 8 bases not matched to a gene; V was cut back by 0 bases and J by 1 base. Germline CDR1 and CDR2: LGHNA and YSLEER.

V and J are TRBV18 and TRBJ1-2, with D possibly matching TRBD1 (5 bases). This CDR3 spans 14 amino acids. Germline CDR1 and CDR2: KGHSH and LQKENI. V lost 3 bases and J 2 bases, leaving 10 bases between the germline ends. DNA for the CDR3: TGTGCCAGCTCACCCAGCGGGGACAACTATGGCTACACCTTC. Protein: CASSPSGDNYGYTF.

This sequence joins TRBV19 and TRBJ1-5, with D perhaps matching TRBD1 (6 bases). The CDR3 runs to 15 residues. The V gene lost 8 bases and the J gene lost 0 bases, with 14 bases spanning the gap. Germline CDR1 is LNHDA and CDR2 is SQIVND (reference sequence). Written as DNA, the CDR3 is TGTGCCAGTTCGACAGGATCCTTTAGCAATCAGCCCCAGCATTTT. As protein: CASSTGSFSNQPQHF.

The CDR3 nucleotides are TGTGCCAGCAGCAGGTGGACAGGGAACACTGAAGCTTTCTTT. This sequence encodes CASSRWTGNTEAFF. V is TRBV7-2 and J is TRBJ1-1; 7 positions agree with TRBD1. Trimming removed 5 bases from V and 1 base from J; junction bases left unmatched: 4. Germline V gene sequence: CDR1 SGHTA, CDR2 FQGNSA. The CDR3 length is 14 residues. Combining the CDR3 with reference TRBV7-2 and TRBJ1-1 gives the whole variable domain GAGVSQSPSNKVTEKGKDVELRCDPISGHTALYWYRQSLGQGLEFLIYFQGNSAPDKSGLPSDRFSAERTGGSVSTLTIQRTQQEDSAVYLCASSRWTGNTEAFFGQGTRLTVV.

The chain is built from TRBV28 and TRBJ2-1; 9 nucleotides agree with TRBD2. The CDR3 has 15 residues. Per the germline V gene, CDR1 is MDHEN and CDR2 is SYDVKM. V lost 6 bases and J lost 6; bases outside the gene matches: 9. The CDR3 DNA reads TGTGCCAGCAGCACTCCGGGACTAGCCTTCAATGAGCAGTTCTTC. Translated: CASSTPGLAFNEQFF.